This T cell receptor beta chain was sequenced for a study of cytomegalovirus exposure and HLA in healthy donors. Study conclusions and caveats: It was taken for granted in presence/absence analyses that sequencing depth across donors was roughly uniform. A later analysis associated 15,000 or so TCR beta sequences with HLA alleles at a 0.05 false discovery rate. Analysis was carried out at a later point, and it linked a missense DCLRE1C variant to TCR beta V- and J-gene trimming.

Primers: 60 Vbeta forward and 13 Jbeta reverse. Original methodology: In a later analysis, 8.5 million to 14 million of about 80 million unique beta chains occurred in at least two donors. Method: immunoSEQ multiplex PCR; TCRdb's copy keeps in-frame clones and lacks some. The V and J calls and clone size are taken from that table; D and trimming were inferred from the DNA. The table includes 95,000 or so clones, under 90% detected once. The CDR3 contains 15 residues. Germline lookup yields CDR1 KGHSH and CDR2 LQKENI. V shed 4 bases, J shed 3 bases, and the junction held 4 bases outside the gene matches. In the case of this clone: The antigen is not known.

The sample was PBMCs. This rearrangement joins TRBV18 to TRBJ2-7; 12 bases are a match to TRBD2. This TCR derives from a woman between 70 and 85 years old in good health and CMV-seropositive. The CDR3 sequence is CASSLPTSGSYEQYF. The CDR3 DNA sequence: TGTGCCAGCTCACTTCCGACTAGCGGGAGCTACGAGCAGTACTTC. Together with reference TRBV18 and TRBJ2-7, the CDR3 gives the full variable domain: NAGVMQNPRHLVRRRGQEARLRCSPMKGHSHVYWYRQLPEEGLKFMVYLQKENIIDESGMPKERFSAEFPKEGPSILRIQQVVRGDSAAYFCASSLPTSGSYEQYFGPGTRLTVT.